The 8 T cell receptor beta chains below were found in one sample sequenced in a study of post-analysis software for immune sequencing data. General study points: Relative to controls, patients had about 5 TRBV segments at higher frequency, with TRBV5-6, TRBV5-1 and TRBV20-1 among these.

Their antigens remain unidentified. Included in the TCR beta cDNA libraries were unique molecular identifiers. MiXCR was run by TCRdb on the PCR reads, yielding one entry per CDR3 protein. Of around 250,000 distinct CDR3 sequences in the sample, less than 40% were seen once. The sequencing input was blood. Receptor source: a girl aged 10 to 17 with multiple sclerosis.

The V gene is TRBV7-8, the J gene TRBJ2-1; D is undetermined. The CDR3 extends over 15 amino acids. Germline V lookup: CDR1 SGHVS, CDR2 FQNEAQ. Trimming took off 2 bases at V and 6 bases at J, with 14 bases between the two ends. This chain's CDR3 is CASSLFVKGSNEQFF. For the CDR3, the DNA is TGTGCCAGCAGCTTATTTGTCAAGGGTTCCAATGAGCAGTTCTTC. Drawing the rest from reference TRBV7-8 and TRBJ2-1, the complete variable domain is GAGVSQSPRYKVAKRGQDVALRCDPISGHVSLFWYQQALGQGPEFLTYFQNEAQLDKSGLPSDRFFAERPEGSVSTLKIQRTQQEDSAVYLCASSLFVKGSNEQFFGPGTRLTVL.

This clonotype was seen a handful of times. A much larger clone sits a single nucleotide away, making a read error possible. The chain carries TRBV6-1 and TRBJ2-1, with D possibly being TRBD1 (5 bases). There are 14 residues in the CDR3. Per germline, CDR1 MNHNS and CDR2 SASEGT. CDR3 protein: CASREDSSYNEQFF. The CDR3, as DNA: TGTGCCAGCAGGGAAGACAGCTCCTACAATGAGCAGTTCTTC.

This clonotype was seen at least ten times. The chain couples TRBV18 to TRBJ2-5; D is unresolved. The length of the CDR3 is 13 residues. CDR1 is KGHSH, CDR2 LQKENI, per germline. The ends were cut back, 2 bases at V and 4 bases at J, with 8 bases in the middle. Here the CDR3 reads CASSPGRRETQYF. CDR3 DNA: TGTGCCAGCTCACCAGGACGGCGAGAGACCCAGTACTTC.

At least ten counts were recorded for this clonotype. The rearrangement links TRBV27 to TRBJ2-6; D ambiguous. V lost 5 bases, J lost 0 bases, and 11 bases lay in between. In germline, CDR1 is MNHEY, CDR2 SMNVEV (reference sequence). The CDR3 is made up of 16 amino acids. The CDR3, as DNA: TGTGCCAGCAGTAGCCGAGCAAGCTCTGGGGCCAACGTCCTGACTTTC. Residues: CASSSRASSGANVLTF.

This clonotype was seen only a few times. The rearrangement links TRBV29-1 to TRBJ2-1; 7 bases align to TRBD2. This CDR3 has 13 residues. V trimming: 6 bases; J trimming: 5 bases; junction bases outside the gene matches: 7. Germline assignment: CDR1 SQVTM and CDR2 ANQGSEA. Here the CDR3 reads CSVSGENHNEQFF. The DNA of the CDR3 is TGCAGCGTGAGCGGGGAGAATCACAATGAGCAGTTCTTC.

The V and J genes are TRBV4-1 and TRBJ2-2; 7 bases are shared with TRBD2. V shed 0 bases, J shed 7 bases, and the junction held 26 bases outside the gene matches. This CDR3 comprises 22 residues. The V gene's germline CDR1 is MGHRA and CDR2 YSYEKL. The CDR3 region is CASSQDPVFNDLDGRRHGELFF. Written as DNA, the CDR3 is TGCGCCAGCAGCCAAGATCCCGTCTTCAACGACCTCGACGGGAGGCGCCACGGGGAGCTGTTTTTT.

This clonotype was detected ten times or more. V usage is TRBV27 and J usage is TRBJ1-4, with 8 bases fitting TRBD1. The CDR3 covers 15 residues. V dropped 8 bases and J dropped 4; count of bases not matched to a gene: 9. CDR1 and CDR2 (germline): MNHEY, SMNVEV (reference sequence). The CDR3 DNA is TGTGCCAGCCGCGAGGACAGGGCGGATAATGAAAAACTGTTTTTT. It codes for CASREDRADNEKLFF.

This clonotype was picked up many times. The genes are TRBV6-1 and TRBJ2-7, with TRBD1 matching over 8 bases. Germline loops: CDR1 MNHNS, CDR2 SASEGT. Trimming took 1 base from V and 6 from J; bases not matched to a gene: 11. There are 16 residues in the CDR3. The DNA for the CDR3 is TGTGCCAGCAGTGAAGTTTGGAGGACAGGGACTGGCGAGCAGTACTTC. It is translated as CASSEVWRTGTGEQYF.